What follows are 14 T cell receptor beta chains derived from one specimen sequenced in a study of shared clonotypes between healthy human individuals. Here immunoSEQ multiplex PCR was the method, and the copy in TCRdb shows in-frame clones only, minus some. The table lists 400,000 to 600,000 clones, about 96% of them singletons. Sequenced input: naive CD4+ T cells sorted from blood. The subset was: CD45RA+ positively selected. The receptors shown here come from a woman aged 25 to 39 in good health.

This clone was seen a single time. This rearrangement joins TRBV11-1 to TRBJ2-7; D is undetermined. The CDR3 length is 14 residues. Per the germline V gene, CDR1 is SGHAT and CDR2 is FQDESV (reference sequence). V was cut by 2 bases and J by 0 bases, with 8 bases left in between. The CDR3 DNA follows: TGTGCCAGCAGCTTACTCGCGAGCTCCTACGAGCAGTACTTC. It yields the protein CASSLLASSYEQYF.

Here the CDR3 reads CASSWGQAETQYF. CDR3 sequence (DNA): TGTGCCAGCAGTTGGGGACAGGCGGAGACCCAGTACTTC. The V gene is TRBV6-5, the J gene TRBJ2-5; 8 bases line up with TRBD1. This CDR3 has 13 residues. After removal of 4 bases from V and 5 bases from J, the junction contained 3 bases not matched to a gene. Per germline, CDR1 MNHEY and CDR2 SVGAGI.

The rearrangement joins TRBV5-1 to TRBJ2-7; D unresolved. The CDR3 extends over 15 amino acids. Germline lookup yields CDR1 SGHRS and CDR2 YFSETQ. V gave up 1 base and J gave up 2 bases, with 13 bases separating them. The CDR3 loop reads CASSLPENPTYEQYF. CDR3 bases: TGCGCCAGCAGCTTGCCTGAGAACCCTACCTACGAGCAGTACTTC. Looking up the rest from reference TRBV5-1 and TRBJ2-7 gives the full variable domain: KAGVTQTPRYLIKTRGQQVTLSCSPISGHRSVSWYQQTPGQGLQFLFEYFSETQRNKGNFPGRFSGRQFSNSRSEMNVSTLELGDSALYLCASSLPENPTYEQYFGPGTRLTVT.

The CDR3 DNA is TGTGCCAGCAGCCAACCAGACAGGGTAAACACTGAAGCTTTCTTT. Protein sequence: CASSQPDRVNTEAFF. V is TRBV4-2 and J is TRBJ1-1; 7 bases line up with TRBD1. Unmatched junction bases numbered 5, after V lost 2 bases and J lost 2 bases. Germline CDR1 LGHNA, CDR2 YNFKEQ. This CDR3 has 15 amino acids.

The chain uses TRBV6-6 and TRBJ1-5; D is possibly TRBD1 (5 bases). Germline CDR1 MNHNY, CDR2 SVGAGI (reference sequence). The CDR3 is 12 amino acids. Trimming removed 5 bases from V and 6 bases from J, with 8 bases in between. CDR3 sequence: CASSPGGQPQHF. The DNA for the CDR3 is TGTGCCAGCAGTCCCGGGGGTCAGCCCCAGCATTTT.

V gene TRBV27 combines with J gene TRBJ2-3; weak D call: TRBD2 (6 bases). Germline CDR1 is MNHEY and CDR2 is SMNVEV (reference sequence). Trimming removed 5 bases at V and 2 bases at J, with 14 bases between. The CDR3 sequence is 15 residues long. The CDR3 protein is CASSSWGGATDTQYF. The CDR3 DNA follows: TGTGCCAGCAGTAGTTGGGGCGGGGCCACAGATACGCAGTATTTT.

The rearrangement joins TRBV6-1 to TRBJ2-6; 7 bases agree with TRBD1. In germline, CDR1 is MNHNS, CDR2 SASEGT. The V and J ends lost 4 bases and 2 bases, in that order; junction bases with no gene match: 2. The CDR3 runs to 15 residues. This chain's CDR3 is CASSGQGPGANVLTF. The CDR3 DNA follows: TGTGCCAGCAGTGGACAGGGACCTGGGGCCAACGTCCTGACTTTC.

In this sample, this clone turned up once. This sequence joins TRBV6-5 and TRBJ2-7, with 8 bases identical to TRBD2. The V segment lost 2 bases and the J segment 2 bases; nucleotides outside the gene matches: 5. Germline values: CDR1 MNHEY, CDR2 SVGAGI. The CDR3 is made up of 15 amino acids. DNA of the CDR3: TGTGCCAGCAGTTACACGACTAGCGACACCTACGAGCAGTACTTC. Translating it yields CASSYTTSDTYEQYF.

This clone was seen a single time. This chain connects TRBV5-5 to TRBJ2-7; 8 nucleotides line up with TRBD2. V trimming: 4 bases; J trimming: 5 bases; junction bases outside the gene matches: 23. The germline CDR1 and CDR2 sequences are SGHKS and YYEKEE (reference sequence). This CDR3 spans 19 amino acids. The CDR3 region has the DNA TGTGCCAGCAGCCCCCAGAGGTGGGGACCCGAGCGGGAGTTTCACGAGCAGTACTTC. Amino acids: CASSPQRWGPEREFHEQYF.

J is TRBJ2-1 and V is TRBV7-9; 14 bases fit TRBD2. V lost 5 bases to trimming and J lost 10 bases; unmatched junction nucleotides: 13. The CDR3 runs to 17 residues. Germline V lookup: CDR1 SEHNR, CDR2 FQNEAQ (reference sequence). In DNA form, the CDR3 reads TGTGCCAGCAGCCCACAAGAGACTAGCGGGAGGGGAAACGAGCAGTTCTTC. It encodes CASSPQETSGRGNEQFF.

The CDR3 is CASSPKRDREGNTEAFF. In nucleotides, the CDR3 is TGTGCCAGCAGCCCCAAACGCGACAGGGAAGGGAACACTGAAGCTTTCTTT. The genes are TRBV14 and TRBJ1-1; 7 bases match TRBD1. The CDR3 spans 17 residues. The J segment lost 1 base and the V segment lost 4 bases, leaving 12 bases of the junction unmatched. Germline-derived CDR1 and CDR2 are SGHDN and FVKESK.

The chain joins TRBV9 to TRBJ2-3, with D possibly called TRBD1 or TRBD2 (5 bases each). The V gene's germline CDR1 is SGDLS and CDR2 YYNGEE. This CDR3 has 15 residues. Deletions cut 4 bases from V and 0 bases from J, with 12 bases between. The CDR3: CASSLGTISTDTQYF. CDR3 coding DNA: TGTGCCAGCAGCCTTGGGACGATTAGCACAGATACGCAGTATTTT.

The gene calls are TRBV7-7 and TRBJ2-1, with 7 bases fitting TRBD1. Germline V gives CDR1 SSHAT, CDR2 FNYEAQ (reference sequence). The V and J ends lost 1 base and 4 bases, in that order; junction bases with no gene match: 7. The CDR3 is 16 residues long. The CDR3 loop reads CASSLEMGTAYNEQFF. The DNA of the CDR3 is TGTGCCAGCAGCTTAGAGATGGGGACAGCATACAATGAGCAGTTCTTC.

The rearrangement uses TRBV20-1 and TRBJ2-1; D unresolved. Germline CDR1 is DFQATT and CDR2 is SNEGSKA (reference sequence). The CDR3 totals 10 residues. Trimming cost V 6 bases and J 10 bases, with 10 bases left between them. The CDR3 protein is CSADRREQFF. The DNA for the CDR3 is TGCAGTGCGGACCGGCGGGAGCAGTTCTTC.